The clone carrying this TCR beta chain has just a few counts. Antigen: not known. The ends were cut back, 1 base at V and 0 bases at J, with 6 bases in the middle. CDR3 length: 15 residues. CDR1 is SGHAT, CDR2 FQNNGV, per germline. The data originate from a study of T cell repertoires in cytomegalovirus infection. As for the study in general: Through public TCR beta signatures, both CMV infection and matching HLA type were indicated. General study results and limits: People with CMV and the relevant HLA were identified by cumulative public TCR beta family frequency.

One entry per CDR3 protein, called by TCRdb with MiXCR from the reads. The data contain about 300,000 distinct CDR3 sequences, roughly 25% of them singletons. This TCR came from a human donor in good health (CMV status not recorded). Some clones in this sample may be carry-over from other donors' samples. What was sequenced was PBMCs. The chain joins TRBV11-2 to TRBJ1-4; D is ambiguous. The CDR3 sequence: CASSLVSATNEKLFF. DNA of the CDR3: TGTGCCAGCAGCTTAGTCAGCGCAACTAATGAAAAACTGTTTTTT.